The clone carrying this T cell receptor (beta chain) has a count of ten or more. Its antigen is as yet unknown. This entry is derived from a study of molecular identifiers for immune sequencing clone quantification. Study-level results: Jurkat TCR RNA spiked in from one cell reportedly remained identifiable amid around 1 million naive cells. Among effectors, clones above 20 RNA copies held over 98% of molecules; among naive cells, under 1%.

TCRdb redid the calling of the PCR reads with MiXCR, one entry per CDR3 protein. The sample shows 600,000 to 650,000 distinct CDR3 sequences, just under 20% of them seen only once. The CDR3 loop spans 13 amino acids. Germline CDR1 is SEHNR and CDR2 is FQNEAQ (reference sequence). V shed 2 bases and J shed 5 bases, with 8 bases lying between them. V and J are TRBV7-9 and TRBJ2-3; D uncertain. The sequencing sample was made of naive CD8+ T cells from blood, with Jurkat cell RNA spiked in. Noted subset: FACS-sorted CD8+CD4-CCR7+CD45RA+ naive T cells. The origin of this receptor is a human donor in good health. Some libraries in this study had Jurkat cell RNA spiked in. The CDR3 DNA sequence: TGTGCCAGCAGCTTATTGGGGTTAGATACGCAGTATTTT. It translates to CASSLLGLDTQYF. The full variable domain, with the rest looked up from reference TRBV7-9 and TRBJ2-3, is DTGVSQNPRHKITKRGQNVTFRCDPISEHNRLYWYRQTLGQGPEFLTYFQNEAQLEKSRLLSDRFSAERPKGSFSTLEIQRTEQGDSAMYLCASSLLGLDTQYFGPGTRLTVL.